The source of this T cell receptor beta chain is a study of blood T cell repertoires in COVID-19. V lost 5 bases, J lost 4 bases, and 13 bases lay in between. The CDR3 totals 14 residues. The V gene's germline CDR1 is SGHVS and CDR2 FNYEAQ. Repertoires were generated with immunoSEQ multiplex PCR, while TCRdb's copy carries only in-frame clones and drops some. The sample has around 270,000 clones; 70% to 90% are singletons. This chain uses TRBV7-6 with TRBJ2-3; D may be TRBD2 (6 bases). This clonotype was sampled from a woman between 25 and 40 years old who had recovered from COVID-19. Specimen: PBMCs or T cells enriched from blood (not recorded which). The CDR3 here is CASSGGVIADTQYF. In nucleotides, the CDR3 is TGTGCCAGCAGCGGAGGGGTGATTGCAGATACGCAGTATTTT.